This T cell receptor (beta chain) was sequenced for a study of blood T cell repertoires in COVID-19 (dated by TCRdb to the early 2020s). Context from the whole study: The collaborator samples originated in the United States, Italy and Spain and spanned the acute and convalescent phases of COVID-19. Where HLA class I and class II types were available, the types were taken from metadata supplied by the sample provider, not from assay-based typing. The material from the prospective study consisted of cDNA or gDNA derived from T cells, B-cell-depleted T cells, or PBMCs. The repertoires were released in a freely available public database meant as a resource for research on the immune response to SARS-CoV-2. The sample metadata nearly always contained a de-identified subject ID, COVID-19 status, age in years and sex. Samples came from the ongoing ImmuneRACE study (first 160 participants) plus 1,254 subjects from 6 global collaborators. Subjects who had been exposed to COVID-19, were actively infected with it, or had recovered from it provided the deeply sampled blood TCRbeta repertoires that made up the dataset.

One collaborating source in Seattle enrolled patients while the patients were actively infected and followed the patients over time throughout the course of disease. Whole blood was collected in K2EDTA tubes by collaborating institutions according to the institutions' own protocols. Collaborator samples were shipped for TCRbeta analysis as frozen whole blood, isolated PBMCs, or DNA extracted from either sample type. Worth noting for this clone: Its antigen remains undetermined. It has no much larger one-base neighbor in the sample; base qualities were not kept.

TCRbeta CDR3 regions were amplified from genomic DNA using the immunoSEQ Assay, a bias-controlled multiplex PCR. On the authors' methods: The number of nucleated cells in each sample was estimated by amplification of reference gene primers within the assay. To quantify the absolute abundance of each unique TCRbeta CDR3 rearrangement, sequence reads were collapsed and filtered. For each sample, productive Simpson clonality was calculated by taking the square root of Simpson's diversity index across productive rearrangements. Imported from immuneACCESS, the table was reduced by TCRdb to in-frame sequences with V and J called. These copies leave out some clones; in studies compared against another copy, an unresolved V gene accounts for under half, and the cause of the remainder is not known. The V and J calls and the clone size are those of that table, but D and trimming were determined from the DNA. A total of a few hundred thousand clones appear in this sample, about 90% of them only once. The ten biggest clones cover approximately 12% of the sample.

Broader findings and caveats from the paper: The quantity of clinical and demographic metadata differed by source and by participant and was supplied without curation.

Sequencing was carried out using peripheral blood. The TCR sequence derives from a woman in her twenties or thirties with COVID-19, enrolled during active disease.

The base sequence is TGTGCCAGCAGGCCGACACAGGGGGATAATTCACCCCTCCACTTT. This codes for CASRPTQGDNSPLHF. The V gene is TRBV6-5 and the J gene is TRBJ1-6, with 8 bases matching TRBD1. Trimming accounts for 6 bases at V and 5 bases at J, while the number of junction bases matched to no gene is 6. The CDR3, from cysteine to phenylalanine, totals 15 residues. The read is trimmed to its CDR3 DNA, 45 bases read in frame from base 1. For CDR1 and CDR2, the germline V gene lists MNHEY and SVGAGI.